Following are 14 T cell receptor beta chains from one sample sequenced in a study of T cell repertoires in cytomegalovirus infection (dated by TCRdb to about 2019). These reads were obtained on an Illumina HiSeq 1500. Using fastp trimming at Q25 and MiXCR clonotype assembly, TCRdb reanalyzed the public sequencing data and kept in-frame beta chains. Each entry merges the rows of one CDR3 protein and shows their most common DNA and genes. The sample table contains around 290,000 distinct CDR3 sequences; only one count was recorded for about 26% of them. Around 13% of the sample rests with the top ten. The sequenced sample was PBMCs. These receptors came from a human donor in good health (CMV status not recorded). Some clones in this sample may be carry-over from other donors' samples.

This clonotype was seen more than once but under ten times. This chain links TRBV28 with TRBJ1-2; D not certain. The CDR3 sequence is 14 residues long. CDR1 is MDHEN, CDR2 SYDVKM, per germline. Trimming took off 2 bases at V and 8 bases at J, with 15 bases between the two ends. The CDR3: CASSLVGISPGYTF. CDR3 nucleotides: TGTGCCAGCAGTTTAGTCGGCATTTCTCCAGGCTACACCTTC.

CDR3 bases: TGTGCCAGCAGCCCAGCTCCGGGACTAGCGGGAGTGGAGACCCAGTACTTC. It encodes CASSPAPGLAGVETQYF. The chain carries TRBV11-2 and TRBJ2-5; 14 nucleotides agree with TRBD2. The CDR3 sequence is 17 residues long. Germline assignment: CDR1 SGHAT and CDR2 FQNNGV. V gave up 5 bases and J gave up 5 bases; unmatched junction bases: 10.

This sequence joins TRBV10-3 and TRBJ2-6; D is possibly TRBD1 or TRBD2 (5 bases each). Trimming cost V 8 bases and J 0 bases, with 20 bases left between them. CDR3 length: 18 residues. CDR1 is ENHRY, CDR2 SYGVKD, per germline. The CDR3 here is CAIGPSPGRYSGANVLTF. Written as DNA, the CDR3 is TGTGCCATCGGTCCGTCCCCGGGACGGTACTCTGGGGCCAACGTCCTGACTTTC.

The J gene is TRBJ1-4, the V gene TRBV20-1, with a possible D match to TRBD1 (6 bases). Germline values: CDR1 DFQATT, CDR2 SNEGSKA (reference sequence). Between the trimmed V and J ends, which lost 0 bases and 3 bases, there was a span of 14 bases. The CDR3 runs 16 residues. The CDR3 DNA follows: TGCAGTGCTAGAGACCAAGGACAGACTGCTAATGAAAAACTGTTTTTT. Its protein product is CSARDQGQTANEKLFF.

The chain uses TRBV20-1 and TRBJ2-3, with 12 bases matching TRBD2. CDR1 is DFQATT, CDR2 SNEGSKA, per germline (reference sequence). The length of the CDR3 is 15 residues. With V trimmed by 5 bases and J by 6 bases, 9 bases remained unmatched. The CDR3 bases are TGCAGTGCTCTCGGACTAGCGGGGCAAGGGGATACGCAGTATTTT. Translating gives CSALGLAGQGDTQYF.

This clonotype was seen a handful of times. The chain is built from TRBV29-1 and TRBJ2-7; tentative D call: TRBD1 (6 bases). Trimming took 7 bases from V and 2 from J, leaving 18 bases between them. The CDR3 loop spans 14 amino acids. The germline V gene has CDR1 SQVTM and CDR2 ANQGSEA. Here the CDR3 reads CSASSGQRTYEQYF. CDR3 nucleotide sequence: TGCAGCGCGAGCTCGGGACAAAGGACCTACGAGCAGTACTTC.

The V call is TRBV24-1, the J call TRBJ2-1, with D tentatively TRBD1 (6 bases). V lost 3 bases and J 6 bases, leaving 14 bases between the germline ends. This CDR3 is built from 15 residues. The germline gives CDR1 KGHDR, CDR2 SFDVKD. The CDR3, as DNA: TGTGCCACCAGTGATAACAGGGTGTTTAGCAATGAGCAGTTCTTC. As protein: CATSDNRVFSNEQFF.

There are many counts of this clonotype. This sequence joins TRBV6-2 or TRBV6-3 and TRBJ2-7; 9 nucleotides line up with TRBD2. The CDR3 is 14 residues long. V was pared by 4 bases and J by 7 bases, with 8 bases of the junction left unmatched. Germline CDR1 MNHEY, CDR2 SVGEGT. The CDR3 is CASSLPSGRFEQYF. The CDR3 nucleotides are TGTGCCAGCAGTTTACCCAGCGGGAGGTTTGAGCAGTACTTC.

CDR3 sequence (DNA): TGTGCCAGCAGCCCAAACAGGGGAATGTCTGAAGCTTTCTTT. Translated, it gives CASSPNRGMSEAFF. The genes are TRBV11-2 and TRBJ1-1; 7 bases fit TRBD1. There are 14 residues in the CDR3. V lost 5 bases, J lost 6 bases, and 9 bases stayed unmatched. Germline V gene data show CDR1 as SGHAT and CDR2 as FQNNGV.

The V call is TRBV5-5, the J call TRBJ1-6; TRBD1 matches at 8 bases. Germline values: CDR1 SGHKS, CDR2 YYEKEE (reference sequence). CDR3 length: 17 amino acids. J was trimmed by 2 bases and V by 1 base; bases with no gene match: 5. The CDR3, as DNA: TGTGCCAGCAGCTTGAGGCCAGGGGGCGCCTATAATTCACCCCTCCACTTT. This gives the protein CASSLRPGGAYNSPLHF.

This chain uses TRBV7-2 with TRBJ2-3, with a possible D match to TRBD2 (5 bases). Germline V lookup: CDR1 SGHTA, CDR2 FQGNSA. This CDR3 is 14 amino acids long. Trimming took 6 bases from V and 4 from J, leaving 14 bases between them. CDR3 region: CASRRAASSDTQYF. For the CDR3, the DNA is TGTGCCAGCAGAAGAGCGGCCAGCTCAGATACGCAGTATTTT.

This clonotype was detected only a few times. This chain connects TRBV3-1 to TRBJ2-2; 9 nucleotides match TRBD2. V trimming: 2 bases; J trimming: 0 bases; junction bases outside the gene matches: 1. The germline gives CDR1 LGHDT, CDR2 YNNKEL (reference sequence). The CDR3 loop spans 16 amino acids. In DNA, the CDR3 is TGTGCCAGCAGCCAAATAGCGGGGGCGAACACCGGGGAGCTGTTTTTT. As protein: CASSQIAGANTGELFF. Full variable domain (rest looked up from reference TRBV3-1 and TRBJ2-2): DTAVSQTPKYLVTQMGNDKSIKCEQNLGHDTMYWYKQDSKKFLKIMFSYNNKELIINETVPNRFSPKSPDKAHLNLHINSLELGDSAVYFCASSQIAGANTGELFFGEGSRLTVL.

This clonotype has ten or more counts. The chain links TRBV7-2 to TRBJ2-7; TRBD2 aligns across 12 bases. V dropped 6 bases and J dropped 7; count of bases not matched to a gene: 7. Germline V gene sequence: CDR1 SGHTA, CDR2 FQGNSA. The CDR3 runs 14 residues. The CDR3, as DNA: TGTGCCAGCAGTTCTAGCGGGAGGGAGGGGGAGCAGTACTTC. Its protein is CASSSSGREGEQYF. Together with reference TRBV7-2 and TRBJ2-7, the CDR3 gives the full variable domain: GAGVSQSPSNKVTEKGKDVELRCDPISGHTALYWYRQSLGQGLEFLIYFQGNSAPDKSGLPSDRFSAERTGGSVSTLTIQRTQQEDSAVYLCASSSSGREGEQYFGPGTRLTVT.

The chain joins TRBV5-4 to TRBJ2-1; 7 nucleotides line up with TRBD1. Unmatched junction bases numbered 6, after V lost 5 bases and J lost 1 base. The CDR3 is made up of 15 amino acids. The V gene's germline CDR1 is SGHNT and CDR2 YYREEE (reference sequence). The CDR3 loop reads CASSSGTESYNEQFF. Written as DNA, the CDR3 is TGTGCCAGCAGTTCCGGGACAGAGTCCTACAATGAGCAGTTCTTC.